One sample yielded the 19 T cell receptor beta chains listed below, sequenced in a study of PD-1 blockade in mismatch repair-deficient tumors. Clones were read by immunoSEQ multiplex PCR, and TCRdb kept only the in-frame ones, dropping some. The table has fewer than 100,000 clones, 81% seen once; the top ten hold more than 2.5%. Sample: peripheral blood, taken 12 weeks after starting pembrolizumab. These receptors originate from an adult with mismatch repair-deficient cancer.

The chain links TRBV5-1 to TRBJ1-1; 7 bases are a match to TRBD1. CDR1 and CDR2 (germline): SGHRS, YFSETQ. The V and J ends lost 4 bases and 0 bases, in that order; junction bases with no gene match: 9. The CDR3 spans 16 residues. The CDR3 is CASSDDREVMNTEAFF. The CDR3 bases are TGCGCCAGCAGCGACGACAGGGAAGTCATGAACACTGAAGCTTTCTTT.

V gene TRBV7-2 combines with J gene TRBJ2-7, with D hard to call. V was trimmed by 3 bases and J by 4 bases, leaving 10 bases between them. The CDR3 contains 13 residues. CDR1 and CDR2 from the germline V gene are SGHTA and FQGNSA. The CDR3 region is CASSFEPRYEQYF. CDR3 in DNA: TGTGCCAGCAGCTTTGAGCCCCGATACGAGCAGTACTTC.

The V gene is TRBV9, the J gene TRBJ2-3, with D possibly being TRBD1 or TRBD2 (5 bases each). The germline V gene encodes CDR1 SGDLS and CDR2 YYNGEE. The length of the CDR3 is 14 residues. Between the trimmed V and J ends, which lost 7 bases and 2 bases, there was a span of 14 bases. The CDR3 loop is CASARDPATDTQYF. CDR3 sequence (DNA): TGTGCCAGCGCTAGGGACCCGGCCACAGATACGCAGTATTTT.

This chain connects TRBV30 to TRBJ2-7, with TRBD1 matching 8 bases. CDR3 length: 14 residues. V trimming: 8 bases; J trimming: 2 bases; junction bases outside the gene matches: 11. Germline CDR1 reads GTSNPN; CDR2 reads SVGIG (reference sequence). The CDR3 here is CARTTGQGTYEQYF. The CDR3 region has the DNA TGTGCCAGGACCACTGGACAGGGCACCTACGAGCAGTACTTC.

This clone has more than one count but fewer than ten. The rearrangement joins TRBV29-1 to TRBJ1-2; a possible D gene is TRBD1 (5 bases). Germline-derived CDR1 and CDR2 are SQVTM and ANQGSEA. The CDR3 totals 12 residues. The V end was cut by 2 bases, the J end by 2 bases, with 6 bases between. CDR3 nucleotide sequence: TGCAGCGTTGAAACAGGAAACTATGGCTACACCTTC. It yields the protein CSVETGNYGYTF.

The chain links TRBV5-1 to TRBJ2-3; tentative D call: TRBD2 (5 bases). V lost 4 bases and J 0 bases, leaving 15 bases between the germline ends. The CDR3 is 16 amino acids. Germline values: CDR1 SGHRS, CDR2 YFSETQ. The CDR3 nucleotides are TGCGCCAGCAGCCCCTCGACGGGGAGAAGCACAGATACGCAGTATTTT. Its translation is CASSPSTGRSTDTQYF.

Written as DNA, the CDR3 is TGCAGCGTTGGCCCTAGCGGCTCCTACAATGAGCAGTTCTTC. This translates into CSVGPSGSYNEQFF. The V gene is TRBV29-1, the J gene TRBJ2-1, with TRBD2 identical over 7 bases. This CDR3 has 14 amino acids. Trimming removed 4 bases from V and 0 bases from J; junction bases left unmatched: 3. CDR1 and CDR2 (germline): SQVTM, ANQGSEA.

The chain uses TRBV5-5 and TRBJ1-1, with a possible D match to TRBD1 (6 bases). CDR1 is SGHKS, CDR2 YYEKEE, per germline (reference sequence). The V gene lost 4 bases and the J gene lost 3 bases, with 13 bases spanning the gap. CDR3 size: 14 residues. CDR3 nucleotides: TGTGCCAGCAGCGGGGAGGGGGACTACACTGAAGCTTTCTTT. It yields the protein CASSGEGDYTEAFF. The entire variable domain, with the rest obtained from reference TRBV5-5 and TRBJ1-1, is as follows: DAGVTQSPTHLIKTRGQQVTLRCSPISGHKSVSWYQQVLGQGPQFIFQYYEKEERGRGNFPDRFSARQFPNYSSELNVNALLLGDSALYLCASSGEGDYTEAFFGQGTRLTVV.

This clone has just a few counts. The rearrangement links TRBV6-5 to TRBJ2-1; D is undetermined. Trimming left V 4 bases short and J 7 bases short, with 5 bases between. Per germline, CDR1 MNHEY and CDR2 SVGAGI. CDR3 length: 11 amino acids. The DNA of the CDR3 is TGTGCCAGCAGTTGGGGAAATGAGCAGTTCTTC. Its protein is CASSWGNEQFF.

This chain links TRBV5-1 with TRBJ2-7; TRBD2 matches at 11 bases. The J segment lost 5 bases and the V segment lost 4 bases, leaving 11 bases of the junction unmatched. CDR1 is SGHRS, CDR2 YFSETQ, per germline. The CDR3 spans 16 residues. CDR3 protein: CASSKADSGRADEQYF. The CDR3 bases are TGCGCCAGCAGCAAAGCGGATAGCGGGAGGGCAGACGAGCAGTACTTC.

The chain has TRBV13 and TRBJ2-5; the D gene is possibly TRBD1 (5 bases). The length of the CDR3 is 13 residues. Germline V gene data show CDR1 as PRHDT and CDR2 as FYEKMQ (reference sequence). V lost 5 bases, J lost 2 bases, and 9 bases lay in between. The CDR3 loop reads CASSIPGQETQYF. In DNA form, the CDR3 reads TGTGCCAGCAGCATTCCAGGGCAAGAGACCCAGTACTTC. The whole variable domain, filled in from reference TRBV13 and TRBJ2-5, reads AAGVIQSPRHLIKEKRETATLKCYPIPRHDTVYWYQQGPGQDPQFLISFYEKMQSDKGSIPDRFSAQQFSDYHSELNMSSLELGDSALYFCASSIPGQETQYFGPGTRLLVL.

This clone was seen a single time. The chain carries TRBV2 and TRBJ2-7, with 9 bases aligning to TRBD2. This CDR3 comprises 15 residues. Germline assignment: CDR1 SNHLY and CDR2 FYNNEI. The V gene end was trimmed by 1 base and the J gene end by 2 bases; junction bases not matched to a gene: 3. The chain's CDR3 is CASSEGLAEPYEQYF. The CDR3 DNA reads TGTGCCAGCAGTGAAGGACTAGCGGAACCCTACGAGCAGTACTTC. The entire variable domain, with the rest obtained from reference TRBV2 and TRBJ2-7, is as follows: EPEVTQTPSHQVTQMGQEVILRCVPISNHLYFYWYRQILGQKVEFLVSFYNNEISEKSEIFDDQFSVERPDGSNFTLKIRSTKLEDSAMYFCASSEGLAEPYEQYFGPGTRLTVT.

The table lists this clone with a few counts. V gene TRBV27 combines with J gene TRBJ1-2; no reliable D call. The CDR3 is 14 residues long. Trimming took off 0 bases at V and 3 bases at J, with 8 bases between the two ends. Germline CDR1 and CDR2: MNHEY and SMNVEV (reference sequence). Here the CDR3 DNA reads TGTGCCAGCAGTTTATCTGTCAGACACTATGGCTACACCTTC. It is translated as CASSLSVRHYGYTF.

The chain uses TRBV2 and TRBJ2-1; the D is unclear. The germline V and J ends were trimmed by 2 bases and 4 bases, with 9 bases remaining between them. This CDR3 spans 14 amino acids. Germline loops: CDR1 SNHLY, CDR2 FYNNEI. The CDR3 loop reads CASSELRKYNEQFF. As DNA, the CDR3 is TGTGCCAGCAGTGAACTCCGAAAATACAATGAGCAGTTCTTC. The complete variable domain, with remaining parts taken from reference TRBV2 and TRBJ2-1, reads EPEVTQTPSHQVTQMGQEVILRCVPISNHLYFYWYRQILGQKVEFLVSFYNNEISEKSEIFDDQFSVERPDGSNFTLKIRSTKLEDSAMYFCASSELRKYNEQFFGPGTRLTVL.

This sequence joins TRBV27 and TRBJ2-7; tentative D call: TRBD1 (5 bases). CDR1 is MNHEY and CDR2 is SMNVEV in the germline V gene (reference sequence). Trimming took off 3 bases at V and 2 bases at J, with 8 bases between the two ends. The CDR3 consists of 13 residues. This CDR3 reads CASSFAQAYEQYF. The CDR3 DNA reads as TGTGCCAGCAGTTTTGCACAGGCCTACGAGCAGTACTTC.

V usage is TRBV6-1 and J usage is TRBJ2-5; D is perhaps TRBD1 (5 bases). Germline V gives CDR1 MNHNS, CDR2 SASEGT. The CDR3 contains 16 residues. The V end was cut by 3 bases, the J end by 5 bases, with 19 bases between. The CDR3 reads CASSDGLNRQIETQYF. In DNA form, the CDR3 reads TGTGCCAGCAGTGACGGCTTGAATCGACAGATTGAGACCCAGTACTTC.

V gene TRBV27 combines with J gene TRBJ2-5; no clear D. V was cut by 5 bases and J by 1 base, with 5 bases left in between. CDR1 is MNHEY, CDR2 SMNVEV, per germline (reference sequence). The CDR3 sequence is 12 residues long. The DNA for the CDR3 is TGTGCCAGCAGTCCCCTCCAAGAGACCCAGTACTTC. It is translated as CASSPLQETQYF.

The rearrangement joins TRBV4-1 to TRBJ1-2; 12 nucleotides align to TRBD1. J was trimmed by 7 bases and V by 1 base; bases with no gene match: 4. Germline lookup yields CDR1 MGHRA and CDR2 YSYEKL. CDR3 length: 15 amino acids. The CDR3 nucleotides are TGCGCCAGCAGCCAAGCCGGGACAGGGGGCTTTGGCTACACCTTC. Translated, it gives CASSQAGTGGFGYTF.

The V gene is TRBV30, the J gene TRBJ2-5; D perhaps matches TRBD2 (5 bases). Trimming left V 0 bases short and J 4 bases short, with 9 bases between. This CDR3 contains 13 residues. Germline V gene data show CDR1 as GTSNPN and CDR2 as SVGIG (reference sequence). The CDR3 is CAWSVVAGETQYF. For the CDR3, the DNA is TGTGCCTGGAGTGTAGTCGCGGGAGAGACCCAGTACTTC.